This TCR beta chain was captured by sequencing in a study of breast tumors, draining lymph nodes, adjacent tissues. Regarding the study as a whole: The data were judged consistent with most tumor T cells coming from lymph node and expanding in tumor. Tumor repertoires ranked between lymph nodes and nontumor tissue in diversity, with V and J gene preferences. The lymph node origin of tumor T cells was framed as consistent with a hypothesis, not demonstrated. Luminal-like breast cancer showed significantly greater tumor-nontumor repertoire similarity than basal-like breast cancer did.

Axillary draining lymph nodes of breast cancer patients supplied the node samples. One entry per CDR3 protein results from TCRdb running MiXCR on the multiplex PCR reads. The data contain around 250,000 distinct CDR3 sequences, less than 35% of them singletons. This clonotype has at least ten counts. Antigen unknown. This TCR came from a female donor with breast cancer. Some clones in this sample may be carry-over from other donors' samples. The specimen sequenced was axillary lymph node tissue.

CDR3 amino acids: CASSLAGGNEQFF. CDR3 in DNA: TGTGCCAGCAGCTTAGCAGGGGGCAATGAGCAGTTCTTC. The chain has TRBV7-3 and TRBJ2-1, with TRBD1 matching over 7 bases. The CDR3 extends over 13 amino acids. The V and J ends lost 2 bases and 6 bases, in that order; junction bases with no gene match: 1. The germline CDR1 and CDR2 sequences are SGHTA and FQGTGA.